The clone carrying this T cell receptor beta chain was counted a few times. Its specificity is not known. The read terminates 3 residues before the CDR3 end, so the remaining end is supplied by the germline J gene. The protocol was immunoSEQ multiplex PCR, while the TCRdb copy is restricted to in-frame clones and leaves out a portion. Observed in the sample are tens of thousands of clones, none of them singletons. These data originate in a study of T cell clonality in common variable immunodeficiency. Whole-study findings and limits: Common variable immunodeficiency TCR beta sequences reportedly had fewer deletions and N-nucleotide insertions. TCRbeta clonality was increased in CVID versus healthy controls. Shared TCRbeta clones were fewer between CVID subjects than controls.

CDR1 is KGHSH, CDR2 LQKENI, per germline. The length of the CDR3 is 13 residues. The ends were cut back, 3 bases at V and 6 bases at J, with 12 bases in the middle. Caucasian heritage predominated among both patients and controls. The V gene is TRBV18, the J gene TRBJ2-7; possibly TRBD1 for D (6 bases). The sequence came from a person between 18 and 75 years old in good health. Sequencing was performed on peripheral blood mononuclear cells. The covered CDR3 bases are TGTGCCAGCTCACCCCCAGGGGAAGCCGAG. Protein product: CASSPPGEAE. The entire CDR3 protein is CASSPPGEAEQYF.